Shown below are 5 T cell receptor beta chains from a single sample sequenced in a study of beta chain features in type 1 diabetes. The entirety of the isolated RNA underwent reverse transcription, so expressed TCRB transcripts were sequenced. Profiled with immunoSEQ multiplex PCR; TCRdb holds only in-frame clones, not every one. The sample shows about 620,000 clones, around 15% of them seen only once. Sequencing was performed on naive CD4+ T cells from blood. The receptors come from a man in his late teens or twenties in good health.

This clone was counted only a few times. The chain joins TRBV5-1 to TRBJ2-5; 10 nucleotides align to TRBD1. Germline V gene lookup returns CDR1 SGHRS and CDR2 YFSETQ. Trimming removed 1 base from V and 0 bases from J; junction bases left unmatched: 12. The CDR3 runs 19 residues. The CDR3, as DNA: TGCGCCAGCAGCTTGAAGCCCGGGACAGGGGCCCTGTACCAAGAGACCCAGTACTTC. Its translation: CASSLKPGTGALYQETQYF.

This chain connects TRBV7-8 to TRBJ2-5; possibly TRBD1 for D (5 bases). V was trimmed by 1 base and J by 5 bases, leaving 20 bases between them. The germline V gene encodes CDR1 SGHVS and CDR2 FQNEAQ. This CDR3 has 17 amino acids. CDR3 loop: CASSLGVRDREIETQYF. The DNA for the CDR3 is TGTGCCAGCAGCTTAGGGGTGAGAGACAGAGAAATTGAGACCCAGTACTTC.

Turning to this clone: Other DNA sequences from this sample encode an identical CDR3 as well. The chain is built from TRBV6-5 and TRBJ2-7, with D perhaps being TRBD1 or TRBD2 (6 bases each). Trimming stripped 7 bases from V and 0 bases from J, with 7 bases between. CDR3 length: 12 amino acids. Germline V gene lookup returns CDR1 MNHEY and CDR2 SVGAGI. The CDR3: CASKGGSYEQYF. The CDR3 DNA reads TGTGCCAGCAAGGGGGGCTCCTACGAGCAGTACTTC.

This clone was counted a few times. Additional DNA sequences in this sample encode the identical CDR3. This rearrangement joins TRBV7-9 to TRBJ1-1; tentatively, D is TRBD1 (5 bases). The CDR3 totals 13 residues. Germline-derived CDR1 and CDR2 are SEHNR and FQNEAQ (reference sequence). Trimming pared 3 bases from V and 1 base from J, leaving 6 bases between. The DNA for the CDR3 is TGTGCCAGCAGCTTTGGGGGGAACACTGAAGCTTTCTTT. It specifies CASSFGGNTEAFF.

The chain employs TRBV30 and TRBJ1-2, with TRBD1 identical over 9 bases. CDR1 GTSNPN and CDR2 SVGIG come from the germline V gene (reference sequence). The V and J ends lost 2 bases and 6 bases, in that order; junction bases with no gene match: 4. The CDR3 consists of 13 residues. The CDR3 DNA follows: TGTGCCTGGAGTCAGACAGGGGGAAATGGCTACACCTTC. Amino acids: CAWSQTGGNGYTF.